A single sample gave rise to the 27 T cell receptor beta chains below, sequenced in a study of shared clonotypes between healthy human individuals (dated by TCRdb to 2019 to 2021). Libraries were constructed by the immunoSEQ multiplex PCR assay. In its TCRdb copy, this immuneACCESS table keeps in-frame sequences only and misses some clones. Where compared with another copy, unresolved V genes explain less than half of these, and the others have no known cause. Here the sample has roughly 2,300,000 clones; roughly 90% occur a single time. The ten largest clones capture 0.37% of the sample. Material for sequencing was naive CD4+ T cells from PBMCs. The meaning of the sample's cell subset or site label: CD45RA+ positively selected. Receptors were obtained from a man between 18 and 35 years old in good health. Some clones in this sample may be carry-over from other donors' samples.

This clone has a single count. This chain connects TRBV5-1 to TRBJ2-1, with D perhaps TRBD2 (7 bases). The length of the CDR3 is 14 residues. The ends were cut back, 0 bases at V and 9 bases at J, with 13 bases in the middle. Germline V gene sequence: CDR1 SGHRS, CDR2 YFSETQ. The CDR3 loop is CASSLVGGGGEQFF. The CDR3 DNA reads as TGCGCCAGCAGCTTGGTCGGCGGGGGCGGTGAGCAGTTCTTC.

Details on this clone: This CDR3 is also generated by other DNA sequences in the sample. The chain uses TRBV18 and TRBJ2-7; D possibly uses TRBD1 or TRBD2 (5 bases each). The CDR3 contains 14 residues. CDR1 and CDR2 from the germline V gene are KGHSH and LQKENI. Trimming shortened V by 1 base and J by 0 bases, and 7 bases separated the two germline ends. CDR3 amino acids: CASSPRDLSYEQYF. The CDR3 nucleotides read TGTGCCAGCTCACCACGGGACCTCTCCTACGAGCAGTACTTC. Complete variable domain (other parts from reference TRBV18 and TRBJ2-7): NAGVMQNPRHLVRRRGQEARLRCSPMKGHSHVYWYRQLPEEGLKFMVYLQKENIIDESGMPKERFSAEFPKEGPSILRIQQVVRGDSAAYFCASSPRDLSYEQYFGPGTRLTVT.

The CDR3 sequence: CASSNLAGGPYEQYF. Written as DNA, the CDR3 is TGCGCCAGCAGCAATCTAGCGGGAGGGCCCTACGAGCAGTACTTC. This chain uses TRBV5-1 with TRBJ2-7, with 12 bases that match TRBD2. J lost 2 bases, V lost 4 bases, and 4 bases had no gene match. CDR3 size: 15 residues. Germline V gene lookup returns CDR1 SGHRS and CDR2 YFSETQ.

This clone was detected only once. The genes are TRBV7-2 and TRBJ1-4; possibly TRBD1 for D (6 bases). Germline V gene sequence: CDR1 SGHTA, CDR2 FQGNSA. This CDR3 spans 15 amino acids. The V and J ends lost 1 base and 7 bases respectively, with 13 bases between them. CDR3 region: CASSLEGGLGEKLFF. The CDR3 DNA reads as TGTGCCAGCAGCTTAGAAGGGGGGTTGGGTGAAAAACTGTTTTTT.

This chain uses TRBV6-5 with TRBJ2-1; D unresolved. The germline V and J ends were trimmed by 11 bases and 6 bases, with 11 bases remaining between them. The CDR3 runs to 11 residues. In germline, CDR1 is MNHEY, CDR2 SVGAGI. The DNA of the CDR3 is TGTGCCTCCTCCTGGGGCAATGAGCAGTTCTTC. It is translated as CASSWGNEQFF.

This clone was observed a single time. The CDR3 protein is CASSLVLGTNTGELFF. The CDR3 nucleotides read TGCGCCAGCAGCTTGGTCTTGGGAACGAACACCGGGGAGCTGTTTTTT. The chain uses TRBV5-1 and TRBJ2-2; D ambiguous. Between the trimmed V and J ends, which lost 0 bases and 0 bases, there was a span of 9 bases. There are 16 residues in the CDR3. CDR1 and CDR2 (germline): SGHRS, YFSETQ. Using reference TRBV5-1 and TRBJ2-2 for the parts outside the CDR3, the full variable domain is KAGVTQTPRYLIKTRGQQVTLSCSPISGHRSVSWYQQTPGQGLQFLFEYFSETQRNKGNFPGRFSGRQFSNSRSEMNVSTLELGDSALYLCASSLVLGTNTGELFFGEGSRLTVL.

With respect to this clone: Other DNA sequences within the sample encode an identical CDR3. The chain is built from TRBV7-3 and TRBJ2-2, with D perhaps being TRBD1 or TRBD2 (5 bases each). V was pared by 2 bases and J by 0 bases, with 10 bases between. Germline CDR1 reads SGHTA; CDR2 reads FQGTGA. This CDR3 has 16 amino acids. This CDR3 reads CASSLLGTANTGELFF. The CDR3 nucleotides read TGTGCCAGCAGCTTATTAGGGACGGCGAACACCGGGGAGCTGTTTTTT. The full variable domain, with the rest looked up from reference TRBV7-3 and TRBJ2-2, is GAGVSQTPSNKVTEKGKYVELRCDPISGHTALYWYRQSLGQGPEFLIYFQGTGAADDSGLPNDRFFAVRPEGSVSTLKIQRTERGDSAVYLCASSLLGTANTGELFFGEGSRLTVL.

Notes on this clone: Other DNA sequences in this sample translate to the same CDR3. The rearrangement joins TRBV29-1 to TRBJ1-1; D remains unclear. This CDR3 has 12 residues. The ends were cut back, 6 bases at V and 3 bases at J, with 11 bases in the middle. Germline V gene sequence: CDR1 SQVTM, CDR2 ANQGSEA. The DNA for the CDR3 is TGCAGCGTCCAAGGAGGTTACACTGAAGCTTTCTTT. Translation gives CSVQGGYTEAFF.

The rearrangement links TRBV7-9 to TRBJ2-1; a possible D gene is TRBD2 (5 bases). Germline lookup yields CDR1 SEHNR and CDR2 FQNEAQ (reference sequence). The CDR3 extends over 14 amino acids. V shed 3 bases and J shed 6 bases, with 12 bases lying between them. Here the CDR3 DNA reads TGTGCCAGCAGCTTTGTGGGAGACCCCAATGAGCAGTTCTTC. Translation: CASSFVGDPNEQFF.

This sequence joins TRBV29-1 and TRBJ2-3; 12 bases match TRBD2. With 5 bases clipped from V and 5 bases from J, the junction kept 5 bases outside the gene matches. The CDR3 totals 14 residues. Germline V gene sequence: CDR1 SQVTM, CDR2 ANQGSEA. CDR3 bases: TGCAGCGTTATCTCTAGCGGGAGGGGAGATACGCAGTATTTT. Protein product: CSVISSGRGDTQYF.

Comment on this clone: Other DNA sequences in this specimen translate into the identical CDR3. The chain couples TRBV29-1 to TRBJ1-1; D is perhaps TRBD1 (5 bases). CDR1 SQVTM and CDR2 ANQGSEA come from the germline V gene. Trimming removed 4 bases at V and 1 base at J, with 10 bases between. The CDR3 is made up of 13 amino acids. As DNA, the CDR3 is TGCAGCGTTGTGGGCGGGGGGAACACTGAAGCTTTCTTT. The encoded protein is CSVVGGGNTEAFF. Full variable domain (missing parts from reference TRBV29-1 and TRBJ1-1): SAVISQKPSRDICQRGTSLTIQCQVDSQVTMMFWYRQQPGQSLTLIATANQGSEATYESGFVIDKFPISRPNLTFSTLTVSNMSPEDSSIYLCSVVGGGNTEAFFGQGTRLTVV.

The sample holds a few counts of this clone. The chain links TRBV30 to TRBJ1-1; D not certain. This CDR3 has 14 amino acids. Germline V gene sequence: CDR1 GTSNPN, CDR2 SVGIG (reference sequence). The V end was cut by 2 bases, the J end by 5 bases, with 15 bases between. Here the CDR3 DNA reads TGTGCCTGGAGTTTACGGACCGGGCGGACTGAAGCTTTCTTT. Protein product: CAWSLRTGRTEAFF.

This chain joins TRBV9 and TRBJ1-3, with D possibly matching TRBD1 (5 bases). The V gene lost 7 bases and the J gene lost 0 bases, with 5 bases spanning the gap. This CDR3 spans 12 amino acids. Germline loops: CDR1 SGDLS, CDR2 YYNGEE. In DNA form, the CDR3 reads TGTGCCAGCGGGACCTCTGGAAACACCATATATTTT. It specifies CASGTSGNTIYF.

This chain uses TRBV27 with TRBJ2-7; TRBD1 is a possible D gene (5 bases). Per the germline V gene, CDR1 is MNHEY and CDR2 is SMNVEV (reference sequence). V lost 3 bases and J 6 bases, leaving 12 bases between the germline ends. The CDR3 sequence is 13 residues long. The CDR3 protein is CASSFSRATEQYF. As DNA, the CDR3 is TGTGCCAGCAGTTTCAGCAGGGCCACCGAGCAGTACTTC.

V is TRBV2 and J is TRBJ2-3; D ambiguous. Trimming pared 7 bases from V and 2 bases from J, leaving 7 bases between. The CDR3 is made up of 12 amino acids. Germline V lookup: CDR1 SNHLY, CDR2 FYNNEI. CDR3: CASTRFTDTQYF. The CDR3, as DNA: TGTGCCAGCACCAGGTTCACAGATACGCAGTATTTT. Full variable domain (remainder filled in from reference TRBV2 and TRBJ2-3): EPEVTQTPSHQVTQMGQEVILRCVPISNHLYFYWYRQILGQKVEFLVSFYNNEISEKSEIFDDQFSVERPDGSNFTLKIRSTKLEDSAMYFCASTRFTDTQYFGPGTRLTVL.

Only one count was recorded for this clone. The chain recombines TRBV5-1 with TRBJ2-5, with D unclear. From germline, CDR1 is SGHRS and CDR2 YFSETQ. V dropped 9 bases and J dropped 5 bases, with 29 bases sitting between them. The CDR3 runs 17 residues. CDR3 bases: TGCGCCACCCCGCCGCTTAGCCCTACCCTGAATGGGGAGACCCAGTACTTC. Its translation is CATPPLSPTLNGETQYF.

The chain recombines TRBV18 with TRBJ1-1; tentatively, D is TRBD1 (5 bases). This CDR3 is 15 amino acids long. Germline V gives CDR1 KGHSH, CDR2 LQKENI. V lost 8 bases and J 0 bases, leaving 16 bases between the germline ends. CDR3 residues: CASVALGPMNTEAFF. The DNA of the CDR3 is TGTGCCAGCGTGGCCCTGGGGCCGATGAACACTGAAGCTTTCTTT.

This clone is a singleton in its sample. The chain combines TRBV5-6 with TRBJ2-3; the D is unclear. Trimming took 0 bases from V and 1 from J, leaving 6 bases between them. Germline loops: CDR1 SGHDT, CDR2 YYEEEE. The CDR3 extends over 14 amino acids. CDR3 amino acids: CASSLVPGTDTQYF. The CDR3 coding sequence is TGTGCCAGCAGCTTGGTTCCCGGCACAGATACGCAGTATTTT.

With respect to this clone: Other DNA sequences in the same sample also yield this CDR3. The chain carries TRBV5-1 and TRBJ1-3; D unresolved. The V and J ends lost 0 bases and 4 bases respectively, with 14 bases between them. CDR1 is SGHRS, CDR2 YFSETQ, per germline. CDR3 length: 16 residues. CDR3 in amino acids: CASSLAGAESGNTIYF. CDR3 DNA sequence: TGCGCCAGCAGCTTGGCGGGAGCAGAGTCCGGAAACACCATATATTTT. The entire variable domain, with the rest obtained from reference TRBV5-1 and TRBJ1-3, is as follows: KAGVTQTPRYLIKTRGQQVTLSCSPISGHRSVSWYQQTPGQGLQFLFEYFSETQRNKGNFPGRFSGRQFSNSRSEMNVSTLELGDSALYLCASSLAGAESGNTIYFGEGSWLTVV.

In DNA, the CDR3 is TGTGCCAGCAGTGATCCAGGGAGGGACACTGAAGCTTTCTTT. Translating gives CASSDPGRDTEAFF. The rearrangement joins TRBV25-1 to TRBJ1-1, with D maybe TRBD1 (5 bases). The CDR3 contains 14 residues. Germline CDR1 reads MGHDK; CDR2 reads SYGVNS. Trimming took 3 bases from V and 3 from J, leaving 11 bases between them.

The chain carries TRBV7-2 and TRBJ1-1; D gene unclear. Germline CDR1 is SGHTA and CDR2 is FQGNSA. V was trimmed by 1 base and J by 3 bases, leaving 12 bases between them. The CDR3 loop spans 15 amino acids. CDR3 nucleotide sequence: TGTGCCAGCAGCTTAGTTCCGGTGCGCGACACTGAAGCTTTCTTT. Translating it yields CASSLVPVRDTEAFF.

This CDR3 reads CSVRVVDNSPLHF. In DNA form, the CDR3 reads TGCAGCGTTCGGGTTGTCGATAATTCACCCCTCCACTTT. The chain uses TRBV29-1 and TRBJ1-6; unclear D gene. In germline, CDR1 is SQVTM, CDR2 ANQGSEA. This CDR3 has 13 amino acids. V dropped 5 bases and J dropped 5 bases, with 10 bases sitting between them.

This clone is a singleton in its sample. This CDR3 is CASSLTGGAYGYTF. The CDR3 bases are TGTGCCAGCAGCTTGACAGGGGGAGCCTATGGCTACACCTTC. This chain connects TRBV5-6 to TRBJ1-2; 8 bases map to TRBD1. Trimming removed 1 base from V and 4 bases from J; junction bases left unmatched: 3. The CDR3 contains 14 residues. The germline V gene encodes CDR1 SGHDT and CDR2 YYEEEE.

The V and J genes are TRBV7-2 and TRBJ2-5; D possibly corresponds to TRBD2 (6 bases). The CDR3 length is 14 residues. Germline V gives CDR1 SGHTA, CDR2 FQGNSA. V was shortened by 3 bases and J by 5 bases, with 13 bases between the two germline ends. The CDR3 DNA reads as TGTGCCAGCAGCTTTTGGGGTGCGGGGGAGACCCAGTACTTC. Protein: CASSFWGAGETQYF.

In its sample, this clone was seen once. The CDR3 region is CASSQGREVQFF. CDR3 DNA sequence: TGTGCCAGCAGCCAAGGTCGGGAAGTGCAGTTCTTC. The J gene is TRBJ2-1, the V gene TRBV14, with a tentative D call TRBD2 (5 bases). This CDR3 region has 12 residues. Trimming cost V 1 base and J 12 bases, with 10 bases left between them. From germline, CDR1 is SGHDN and CDR2 FVKESK.

V gene TRBV7-8 combines with J gene TRBJ1-5, with D hard to call. The CDR3 consists of 16 residues. V was pared by 1 base and J by 0 bases, with 10 bases between. Germline CDR1 SGHVS, CDR2 FQNEAQ. CDR3 region: CASSLVASYSNQPQHF. The CDR3 DNA reads TGTGCCAGCAGCTTAGTAGCCAGCTATAGCAATCAGCCCCAGCATTTT.

The chain couples TRBV10-3 to TRBJ2-7; D not certain. There are 14 residues in the CDR3. V was clipped by 0 bases and J by 1 base, with 7 bases between them. Germline lookup yields CDR1 ENHRY and CDR2 SYGVKD. CDR3 coding DNA: TGTGCCATCAGTGAGTCGACCAGGTCCTACGAGCAGTACTTC. This codes for CAISESTRSYEQYF.